Listed below are T cell receptor beta chains from one sample, sequenced in a study of blood T cell repertoires in COVID-19. Some clones are missing from TCRdb's copy, which holds only in-frame ones; the method was immunoSEQ multiplex PCR. In the table there are about 230,000 clones, roughly 85% of which are singletons. Sequencing input: peripheral blood. The receptor source for this set is a man aged 45-65 years with COVID-19, enrolled during active disease. Both conserved end residues are trimmed from each CDR3. D genes are given only for firm matches.

ASSLGTGATEAF	TRBD1	TRBJ1-1	TRBV7-3
ASSLDRPGGSDTQY	.	TRBJ2-3	TRBV5-1
ASSIGQGAIGYT	TRBD1	TRBJ1-2	TRBV19
ASSSPGRQGAKQPQH	TRBD1	TRBJ1-5	TRBV10-2
ASIAGGPAGANVLT	.	TRBJ2-6	TRBV5-1
ASSRDRVGTDTQY	TRBD1	TRBJ2-3	TRBV5-1
ASSPRKEQGADDYGYT	TRBD1	TRBJ1-2	TRBV23-1
ASSLVGTLAYEQY	.	TRBJ2-7	TRBV5-1
AWSAAPPTRLNYGYT	.	TRBJ1-2	TRBV30
AWDRGQETQY	TRBD1	TRBJ2-5	TRBV30
ASSLLRQEYTNYGYT	.	TRBJ1-2	TRBV5-6
ASTRDRGSTDTQY	TRBD1	TRBJ2-3	TRBV5-1
ASSLDQGADEQF	TRBD1	TRBJ2-1	TRBV7-2
ASSLSLQAGGQETQY	TRBD2	TRBJ2-5	TRBV13
ATSRDSRKNTGELF	.	TRBJ2-2	TRBV15
ASSLVRSTTLANYGYT	.	TRBJ1-2	TRBV5-5
ASSLRVTGSLTDTQY	.	TRBJ2-3	TRBV5-6
ASSLQANQPQH	.	TRBJ1-5	TRBV12-3/TRBV12-4
ASSLAGGYEKLF	.	TRBJ1-4	TRBV7-9
ASSPTVRSENTIY	.	TRBJ1-3	TRBV11-2
ASSQGTGVNYGYT	TRBD1	TRBJ1-2	TRBV7-6
ASSYSKRGGQETQY	TRBD2	TRBJ2-5	TRBV6-2/TRBV6-3
AGGGSYGYT	TRBD1	TRBJ1-2	TRBV12-3/TRBV12-4
ASSLDLAGEKLF	.	TRBJ1-4	TRBV6-5
ASSLPGTGGSSAQY	TRBD1	TRBJ2-5	TRBV7-3
ASSSVRTGLNTEAF	.	TRBJ1-1	TRBV6-2/TRBV6-3
ASSSSGTENEKLF	TRBD1	TRBJ1-4	TRBV9
ASSISPTSGGGEQF	TRBD2	TRBJ2-1	TRBV19
ASSLDAGLNTEAF	.	TRBJ1-1	TRBV7-8
ASTTGEINEQY	TRBD1	TRBJ2-7	TRBV5-5
ASSLVSGGQETQY	TRBD1	TRBJ2-5	TRBV5-1
ASSAGGGQLGSEAF	TRBD1	TRBJ1-1	TRBV9
ATKGAYGETQY	TRBD1	TRBJ2-5	TRBV24-1
ASTPSRTGRRSPLH	TRBD1	TRBJ1-6	TRBV5-8
ASSNFKTSGKQETQY	.	TRBJ2-5	TRBV21-1
ASSRRLAGENTGELF	TRBD2	TRBJ2-2	TRBV6-6
ASRGQGSGNTIY	TRBD1	TRBJ1-3	TRBV6-4
ASSPDRNYGYT	.	TRBJ1-2	TRBV18
ASSQDFGQSEAF	.	TRBJ1-1	TRBV4-2
ASSKTGGINEQF	TRBD1	TRBJ2-1	TRBV2
ATDTSGYNSPLH	.	TRBJ1-6	TRBV28
ASSRRDTANEQY	.	TRBJ2-7	TRBV6-6
ASRDQGDGHEKLF	TRBD1	TRBJ1-4	TRBV25-1
ASSLAQTGYDEQY	TRBD1	TRBJ2-7	TRBV5-1
ASSYGGAETQY	.	TRBJ2-5	TRBV6-5
ASSVDPPGHLF	.	TRBJ1-4	TRBV9
ASSHLTGGRYEQY	TRBD1	TRBJ2-7	TRBV4-1
ASSLDMNSPLH	.	TRBJ1-6	TRBV7-2
ASSIAGGRNQPQH	.	TRBJ1-5	TRBV19